This record concerns one T cell receptor beta chain sequence. The data stem from a study of blood T cell repertoires in COVID-19. Across the study: Material from acute and convalescent COVID-19 was sourced from the United States, Italy and Spain. From T cells, B-cell-depleted T cells, or PBMCs came the material, which was cDNA or gDNA.

Germline CDR1 and CDR2: MDHEN and SYDVKM. The junction had 14 bases not matched to a gene; V was cut back by 6 bases and J by 9 bases. CDR3 length equals 15 residues. Per the study methods: From reference gene primer amplification, estimates of nucleated cell counts were derived. Profiled with immunoSEQ multiplex PCR; TCRdb holds only in-frame clones, not every one. V, J and clone size are taken as reported in that table, and D and trimming were inferred from the DNA itself. Of more than 150,000 clones in the sample, under 90% were seen once. The V gene is TRBV28, the J gene TRBJ2-7; 10 bases are shared with TRBD1. The sample taken for sequencing was peripheral blood. This receptor was obtained from a man aged 55 to 70 with acute or convalescent COVID-19. CDR3 nucleotides: TGTGCCAGCAGCAGTTTATGGACAGGGGGTACGGTGCAGTACTTC. It is translated as CASSSLWTGGTVQYF.